These 13 T cell receptor beta chains came from one sample sequenced in a study of ipilimumab plus nivolumab after autologous stem cell transplantation. Clones were sequenced by immunoSEQ multiplex PCR, and TCRdb holds only the in-frame ones, with some missing. The sample shows approximately 20,000 clones, more than 60% of them seen only once. Material: PBMCs, obtained in a trial of ipilimumab plus nivolumab as post-transplant consolidation. The receptors here all came from a male donor with diffuse large B-cell lymphoma.

This clone has a count of ten or more. The CDR3 region is CASRDSATNEKLFF. The CDR3 nucleotides read TGTGCCAGTAGAGACAGTGCAACTAATGAAAAACTGTTTTTT. The V and J genes are TRBV19 and TRBJ1-4; maybe TRBD1 (5 bases). V was shortened by 6 bases and J by 0 bases, with 8 bases between the two germline ends. The CDR3 totals 14 residues. The germline gives CDR1 LNHDA, CDR2 SQIVND (reference sequence).

This chain uses TRBV28 with TRBJ1-3; tentative D call: TRBD1 (6 bases). The ends were cut back, 7 bases at V and 3 bases at J, with 22 bases in the middle. CDR1 is MDHEN and CDR2 is SYDVKM in the germline V gene. The CDR3 is made up of 17 amino acids. In DNA form, the CDR3 reads TGTGCCAGCATCCAAAGGGGGTTTCGATCTCTTGGAAACACCATATATTTT. Its protein is CASIQRGFRSLGNTIYF.

The chain has TRBV5-1 and TRBJ1-6, with D possibly TRBD1 on 6 matching bases. V shed 0 bases and J shed 5 bases, with 9 bases lying between them. This CDR3 has 15 residues. Germline V gives CDR1 SGHRS, CDR2 YFSETQ. The chain's CDR3 is CASSLAPGDNSPLHF. Written as DNA, the CDR3 is TGCGCCAGCAGCTTGGCCCCAGGGGATAATTCACCCCTCCACTTT.

The chain couples TRBV11-3 to TRBJ2-1; D remains unclear. Germline assignment: CDR1 SGHNT and CDR2 YENEEA. This CDR3 spans 14 amino acids. V lost 1 base to trimming and J lost 0 bases, with 4 bases between them. The CDR3 nucleotides are TGTGCCAGCAGCTTAGGGTTCTCCTACAATGAGCAGTTCTTC. Protein sequence: CASSLGFSYNEQFF.

There are a few counts of this clone. This sequence joins TRBV28 and TRBJ2-3, with 7 bases aligning to TRBD1. The CDR3 contains 14 residues. In germline, CDR1 is MDHEN, CDR2 SYDVKM. V lost 6 bases and J lost 3; bases outside the gene matches: 6. In DNA, the CDR3 is TGTGCCAGCAGCCAGGACAGGAATACAGATACGCAGTATTTT. This encodes CASSQDRNTDTQYF.

The chain has TRBV5-5 and TRBJ1-1; D gene unclear. The CDR3 spans 16 residues. The V gene's germline CDR1 is SGHKS and CDR2 YYEKEE (reference sequence). Trimming took 4 bases from V and 7 from J, leaving 23 bases between them. DNA for the CDR3: TGTGCCAGCAGCCCCAATCGAGGGTATAAGGACGGTGAAGCTTTCTTT. Translating gives CASSPNRGYKDGEAFF.

The chain links TRBV10-2 to TRBJ1-4; 12 bases map to TRBD1. Per germline, CDR1 WSHSY and CDR2 SAAADI. V shed 5 bases, J shed 3 bases, and the junction held 10 bases outside the gene matches. The CDR3 has 18 residues. CDR3 nucleotides: TGCGCCAGCAGTTCAAACCGGGACAGGGGGCCGTCTAATGAAAAACTGTTTTTT. Its protein is CASSSNRDRGPSNEKLFF.

This clone is labeled as medium-sized. This chain joins TRBV6-1 and TRBJ1-5; 8 bases match TRBD1. Germline V lookup: CDR1 MNHNS, CDR2 SASEGT. J lost 5 bases, V lost 6 bases, and 3 bases had no gene match. The CDR3 is 13 amino acids. As DNA, the CDR3 is TGTGCCAGCAGGGAACAGGGGGATCAGCCCCAGCATTTT. It specifies CASREQGDQPQHF.

The V gene is TRBV5-4, the J gene TRBJ2-6; 7 bases agree with TRBD1. CDR3 length equals 16 residues. The germline gives CDR1 SGHNT, CDR2 YYREEE (reference sequence). With V trimmed by 0 bases and J by 3 bases, 3 bases remained unmatched. The CDR3 loop reads CASSLDRGSGANVLTF. The CDR3 nucleotides read TGTGCCAGCAGCTTGGACAGGGGAAGTGGGGCCAACGTCCTGACTTTC.

J is TRBJ1-1 and V is TRBV5-1; weak D call: TRBD1 (5 bases). Deletions cut 0 bases from V and 1 base from J, with 10 bases between. This CDR3 is built from 15 residues. Germline loops: CDR1 SGHRS, CDR2 YFSETQ. As DNA, the CDR3 is TGCGCCAGCAGCTTGGAGGGAAGGGGGAACACTGAAGCTTTCTTT. Translated: CASSLEGRGNTEAFF.

With regard to this clone: One end of the junction is discordant with germline, which a read error may explain. The V call is TRBV2, the J call TRBJ2-3, with D perhaps matching TRBD1 or TRBD2 (6 bases each). The germline CDR1 and CDR2 sequences are SNHLY and FYNNEI. The CDR3 extends over 16 amino acids. CDR3 region: CASSTGAGLRADTQCF. The CDR3 DNA reads as TGTGCCAGCAGTACGGGGGCCGGCCTTCGGGCAGATACGCAGTGTTTT.

The rearrangement uses TRBV5-6 and TRBJ2-1; 8 bases match TRBD2. The CDR3 spans 14 residues. With V trimmed by 3 bases and J by 8 bases, 7 bases remained unmatched. Looked up from germline, CDR1 is SGHDT and CDR2 is YYEEEE. CDR3 sequence (DNA): TGTGCCAGCAGCTCCGGACTAGCCCGCGATGAGCAGTTCTTC. Protein product: CASSSGLARDEQFF.

V is TRBV27 and J is TRBJ1-1, with no clear D. Looked up from germline, CDR1 is MNHEY and CDR2 is SMNVEV (reference sequence). The CDR3 spans 17 residues. V was trimmed by 5 bases and J by 4 bases, leaving 23 bases between them. The CDR3 bases are TGTGCCAGCAGTCCCCCCTTGTGGCAGGAGTCTTTCACTGAAGCTTTCTTT. Its translation is CASSPPLWQESFTEAFF.